These 15 T cell receptor beta chains were sequenced from one sample in a study of T cells in women clearing cervical HPV infection. The data were produced by immunoSEQ multiplex PCR, yet TCRdb's version contains in-frame clones alone and is incomplete. This table lists 15,000 to 20,000 clones. Sample: blood buffy coat. All receptors derive from a woman aged 18-70 years with a cervical HPV16 infection that either progressed to CIN3+ or cleared (not recorded which).

Details on this clone: The read ends 3 residues early relative to the CDR3; the germline J gene fills the gap. The V gene is TRBV30, the J gene TRBJ2-1; D might be TRBD1 (5 bases). V shed 5 bases and J shed 7 bases, with 12 bases lying between them. CDR3 size: 12 residues. Germline CDR1 reads GTSNPN; CDR2 reads SVGIG (reference sequence). The CDR3 loop reads CAWEAGLNEQFF. Incomplete CDR3 DNA: TGTGCCTGGGAGGCAGGGCTGAATGAG.

As regards this clone: The CDR3 end is not reached by the read, which stops 3 residues before it; the germline J gene fills it in. The V and J genes are TRBV10-3 and TRBJ2-2; maybe TRBD2 (6 bases). V lost 8 bases and J lost 4, with 14 bases in between. The CDR3 length is 14 residues. CDR1 is ENHRY and CDR2 is SYGVKD in the germline V gene. This CDR3 reads CAIAAGGTTGELFF. The sequenced CDR3 bases are TGTGCCATCGCCGCCGGGGGAACCACCGGGGAG.

As regards this clone: Its ends do not fully match the called genes, so a read error is possible. The CDR3 goes on 3 residues after the read ends, and that part is filled in from the germline J gene. The chain links TRBV4-2 to TRBJ1-2; D is possibly TRBD1 (5 bases). CDR1 is LGHNA, CDR2 YNFKEQ, per germline. CDR3 length: 16 residues. Incomplete CDR3 DNA: TGCGCCAGCAGCCAAGCACTGGGGGGAGGATATAGTGGC. Its translation: CASSQALGGGYSG. In full, the CDR3 reads CASSQALGGGYSGYTF.

As for this clone: Read coverage stops 3 residues before the CDR3 terminus; the germline J gene supplies the remainder. The rearrangement joins TRBV18 to TRBJ2-2, with TRBD1 matching 10 bases. CDR3 length: 15 residues. CDR1 and CDR2 (germline): KGHSH, LQKENI. CDR3 bases read: TGTGCCAGCTCACCGGGGACAGGGGCGAGTGAAAAG. Translation: CASSPGTGASEK. The full CDR3 reads CASSPGTGASEKLFF.

In terms of frequency, this clone is medium-sized (0.01 to 0.1%). Sequencing ends 3 residues short of the CDR3 end; the germline J gene provides the rest. The chain combines TRBV29-1 with TRBJ2-3; 9 nucleotides align to TRBD2. Trimming cost V 7 bases and J 3 bases; bases outside gene matches: 11. This CDR3 has 15 amino acids. Germline loops: CDR1 SQVTM, CDR2 ANQGSEA. The CDR3 loop reads CSAQALAGLTDTQYF. Incomplete CDR3 DNA: TGCAGCGCCCAGGCCCTAGCGGGGTTGACAGATACG.

Comment on this clone: The CDR3 end falls 3 residues outside the read, so it is completed with the germline J gene. The chain links TRBV2 to TRBJ1-4; weak D call: TRBD1 (6 bases). The germline gives CDR1 SNHLY, CDR2 FYNNEI. CDR3 length: 18 residues. The CDR3 DNA, read in part, is TGTGCCAGCAGCCACACGGGGGGGCAGAGCTCCTATAATTCACCA. Protein sequence: CASSHTGGQSSYNSP. The CDR3 as a whole reads CASSHTGGQSSYNSPLFF. Full variable domain (rest looked up from reference TRBV2 and TRBJ1-4): EPEVTQTPSHQVTQMGQEVILRCVPISNHLYFYWYRQILGQKVEFLVSFYNNEISEKSEIFDDQFSVERPDGSNFTLKIRSTKLEDSAMYFCASSHTGGQSSYNSPLFFGSGTQLSVL.

The DNA read from the CDR3 is TGTGCCAGCAGCGTACAGGGGCTCCCTCACTCACCC. Translation gives CASSVQGLPHSP. The whole CDR3 protein is CASSVQGLPHSPLHF. The chain uses TRBV2 and TRBJ1-6, with 7 nucleotides matching TRBD1. Read coverage stops 3 residues before the CDR3 terminus; the germline J gene supplies the remainder. This CDR3 has 15 amino acids. Per the germline V gene, CDR1 is SNHLY and CDR2 is FYNNEI. Germline trimming cut 6 bases from V and 10 bases from J; bases unmatched to any gene: 12.

About this clone: The sequenced fragment ends 3 residues before the CDR3 boundary, so the rest is inferred from the germline J gene. The rearrangement uses TRBV19 and TRBJ2-2, with D perhaps matching TRBD2 (5 bases). Germline CDR1 reads LNHDA; CDR2 reads SQIVND (reference sequence). The CDR3 covers 14 residues. The ends were cut back, 3 bases at V and 4 bases at J, with 9 bases in the middle. This CDR3 is CASSIIGLTGELFF. The sequenced CDR3 bases are TGTGCCAGTAGTATTATAGGACTCACCGGGGAG.

Points on this clone: With the read ending 3 residues before the CDR3 end, the germline J gene is used to fill in that end. The chain joins TRBV5-1 to TRBJ2-1, with TRBD2 as a possible D gene (7 bases). CDR3 size: 15 residues. The germline CDR1 and CDR2 sequences are SGHRS and YFSETQ. V was pared by 4 bases and J by 7 bases, with 18 bases between. The covered CDR3 bases are TGCGCCAGCAGCCCGGTGGGGGGGCGAGAGAATGAG. Its translation is CASSPVGGRENE. The complete CDR3 protein is CASSPVGGRENEQFF.

Note on this clone: The read terminates 3 residues before the CDR3 end, so the remaining end is supplied by the germline J gene. This chain connects TRBV20-1 to TRBJ2-7; 9 bases map to TRBD2. The V gene's germline CDR1 is DFQATT and CDR2 SNEGSKA (reference sequence). The CDR3 runs 13 residues. Trimming removed 3 bases from V and 2 bases from J; junction bases left unmatched: 2. The CDR3 sequence: CSASLAGTYEQYF. The CDR3 DNA, read in part, is TGCAGTGCTAGCCTAGCGGGGACCTACGAG.

Notes on this clone: The CDR3 end lies 3 residues beyond the end of the read and is filled in from the germline J gene. The chain couples TRBV30 to TRBJ2-2; TRBD2 might be the D (5 bases). Germline lookup yields CDR1 GTSNPN and CDR2 SVGIG (reference sequence). V lost 3 bases to trimming and J lost 1 base, with 9 bases between them. The length of the CDR3 is 14 residues. CDR3 region: CAWRTGENTGELFF. Incomplete CDR3 DNA: TGTGCCTGGAGGACCGGGGAGAACACCGGGGAG.

The covered CDR3 bases are TGTGCCAGTAGTTTTTCAAGAGGTGGCTTTTCCGAC. It specifies CASSFSRGGFSD. The whole CDR3 is CASSFSRGGFSDYTF. The chain joins TRBV19 to TRBJ1-2, with D unresolved. The read is 3 residues too short to cover the CDR3 end, so that end is filled in from the germline J gene. This CDR3 spans 15 amino acids. Germline-derived CDR1 and CDR2 are LNHDA and SQIVND (reference sequence).

CDR3 amino acids: CASSQGLAGANTGELFF. The CDR3 DNA, read in part, is TGCGCCAGCAGCCAGGGACTAGCGGGTGCGAACACCGGGGAG. The chain combines TRBV5-1 with TRBJ2-2; 12 bases match TRBD2. The read is 3 residues too short to cover the CDR3 end, so that end is filled in from the germline J gene. Germline lookup yields CDR1 SGHRS and CDR2 YFSETQ. This CDR3 comprises 17 residues. V lost 4 bases to trimming and J lost 0 bases; unmatched junction nucleotides: 4.

On this clone: The CDR3 end lies 3 residues beyond the end of the read and is filled in from the germline J gene. This chain links TRBV20-1 with TRBJ1-6; D not certain. Germline CDR1 DFQATT, CDR2 SNEGSKA (reference sequence). V was clipped by 8 bases and J by 0 bases, with 23 bases between them. The CDR3 covers 18 residues. This chain's CDR3 is CSPFGTSVVNSYNSPLHF. The covered CDR3 bases are TGCAGTCCCTTCGGTACCTCCGTGGTGAACTCCTATAATTCACCC.

Notes on this clone: Coverage ceases 3 residues before the CDR3 finishes, and the germline J gene fills in the end. The V call is TRBV5-1, the J call TRBJ2-3; TRBD2 agrees at 16 bases. The ends lost 4 bases at V and 0 bases at J; junction bases unmatched: 11. Looked up from germline, CDR1 is SGHRS and CDR2 is YFSETQ. The CDR3 is made up of 20 amino acids. CDR3 in amino acids: CASSHTGTSGGAGSTDTQYF. The DNA read from the CDR3 is TGCGCCAGCAGCCACACCGGGACTAGCGGGGGGGCGGGGAGCACAGATACG.